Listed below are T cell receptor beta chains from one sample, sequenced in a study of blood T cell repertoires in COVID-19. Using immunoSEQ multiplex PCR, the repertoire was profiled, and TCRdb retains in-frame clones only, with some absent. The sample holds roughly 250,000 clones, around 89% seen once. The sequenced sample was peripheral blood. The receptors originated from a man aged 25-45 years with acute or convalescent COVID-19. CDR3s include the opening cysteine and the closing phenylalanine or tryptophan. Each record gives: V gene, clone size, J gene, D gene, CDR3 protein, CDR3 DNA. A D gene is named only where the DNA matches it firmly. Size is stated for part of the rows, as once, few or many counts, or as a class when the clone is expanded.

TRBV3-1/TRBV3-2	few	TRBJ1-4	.	CASSHTGMGSEKLFF	TGTGCCAGCAGCCACACCGGGATGGGGAGTGAAAAACTGTTTTTT
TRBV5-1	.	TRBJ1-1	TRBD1	CASSRIAGQVLMNTEAFF	TGCGCCAGCAGCCGCATCGCGGGACAGGTACTTATGAACACTGAAGCTTTCTTT
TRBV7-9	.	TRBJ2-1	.	CASSLGGRRGLYNEQFF	TGTGCCAGCAGCTTAGGGGGACGGCGGGGGCTATACAATGAGCAGTTCTTC
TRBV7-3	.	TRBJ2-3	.	CASSLGSPTDTQYF	TGTGCCAGCAGCTTGGGGAGTCCCACAGATACGCAGTATTTT
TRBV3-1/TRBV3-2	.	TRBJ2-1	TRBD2	CASSRPGLAGVYEQFF	TGTGCCAGCAGTCGCCCGGGACTAGCGGGAGTATATGAGCAGTTCTTC
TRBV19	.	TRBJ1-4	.	CASSIGLGLRGEKLFF	TGTGCCAGTAGTATAGGTTTGGGACTGCGTGGGGAAAAACTGTTTTTT
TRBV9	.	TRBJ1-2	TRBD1	CASSAGTGGFYGYTF	TGTGCCAGCAGCGCAGGGACAGGGGGGTTTTATGGCTACACCTTC
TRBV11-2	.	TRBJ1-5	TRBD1	CASSLSTGYNQPQHF	TGTGCCAGCAGCTTATCGACAGGGTACAATCAGCCCCAGCATTTT
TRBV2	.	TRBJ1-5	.	CASSWTENQPQHF	TGTGCCAGCAGTTGGACAGAGAATCAGCCCCAGCATTTT
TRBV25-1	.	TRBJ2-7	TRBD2	CASSDTGLAVYEQYF	TGTGCCAGCAGTGACACGGGACTAGCGGTCTACGAGCAGTACTTC
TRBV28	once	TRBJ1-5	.	CASSFHRGGNQPQHF	TGTGCCAGCAGTTTTCACCGGGGAGGGAATCAGCCCCAGCATTTT
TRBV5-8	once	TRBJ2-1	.	CASSPAEAHEQFF	TGTGCCAGCAGCCCTGCCGAAGCCCATGAGCAGTTCTTC
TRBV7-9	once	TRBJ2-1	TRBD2	CASSFSGGTYNEQFF	TGTGCCAGCAGCTTTAGCGGGGGGACTTACAATGAGCAGTTCTTC
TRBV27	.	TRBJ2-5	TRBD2	CASSFAGEPGETQYF	TGTGCCAGCAGTTTCGCGGGAGAGCCGGGTGAGACCCAGTACTTC
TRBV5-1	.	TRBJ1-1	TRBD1	CASSNGVRGTVDAMNTEAFF	TGCGCCAGCAGCAACGGGGTCCGAGGGACAGTCGATGCTATGAACACTGAAGCTTTCTTT
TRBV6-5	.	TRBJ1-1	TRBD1	CASRLGQGAAEAFF	TGTGCCAGCAGACTGGGACAGGGGGCCGCTGAAGCTTTCTTT
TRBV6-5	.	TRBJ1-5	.	CACRGAHRQPQHF	TGTGCCTGCCGGGGGGCCCATCGGCAGCCCCAGCATTTT
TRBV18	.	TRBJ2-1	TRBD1	CASSPGTGRYNEQFF	TGTGCCAGCTCACCCGGGACAGGGAGGTACAATGAGCAGTTCTTC
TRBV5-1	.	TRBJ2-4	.	CASSPGQAGDIQYF	TGCGCCAGCTCGCCGGGACAGGCGGGGGACATTCAGTACTTC
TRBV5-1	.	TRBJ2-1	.	CASTETSFSYNEQFF	TGCGCCAGCACGGAGACTAGTTTTTCCTACAATGAGCAGTTCTTC